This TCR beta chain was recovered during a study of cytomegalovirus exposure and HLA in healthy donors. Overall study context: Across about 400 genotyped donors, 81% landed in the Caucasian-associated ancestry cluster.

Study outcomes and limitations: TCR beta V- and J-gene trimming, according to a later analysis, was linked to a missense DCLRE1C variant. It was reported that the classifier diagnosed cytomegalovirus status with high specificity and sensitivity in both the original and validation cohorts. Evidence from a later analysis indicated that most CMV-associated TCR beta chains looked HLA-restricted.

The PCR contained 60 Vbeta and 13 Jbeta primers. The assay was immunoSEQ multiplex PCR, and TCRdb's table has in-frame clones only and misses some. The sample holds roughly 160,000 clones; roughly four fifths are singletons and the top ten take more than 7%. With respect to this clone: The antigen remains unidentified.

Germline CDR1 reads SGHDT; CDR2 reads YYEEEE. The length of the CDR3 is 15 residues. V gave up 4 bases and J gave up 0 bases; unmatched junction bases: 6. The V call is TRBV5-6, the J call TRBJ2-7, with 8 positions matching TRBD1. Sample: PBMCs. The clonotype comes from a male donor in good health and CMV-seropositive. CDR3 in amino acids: CASSVLDRDSYEQYF. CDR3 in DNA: TGTGCCAGCAGCGTGCTGGACAGGGACTCCTACGAGCAGTACTTC.